Listed below are T cell receptor beta chains from one sample, sequenced in a study of human T cells and chemical hapten exposure. Via MiXCR, TCRdb re-called the RACE reads, giving one row per CDR3 protein. The sample includes 300,000 to 450,000 distinct CDR3 sequences, around 5.5% of them seen just once. Sequences were derived from whole blood, sampled in connection with sensitization to the hapten diphenylcyclopropenone (DPC). The receptor set was obtained from a woman younger than 30 with alopecia areata. Some clones in this sample may be carry-over from other donors' samples. Both conserved end residues are trimmed from each CDR3. D genes are given only for firm matches.

CDR3aa: ATSLGETSGPSTDTQY; j_gene: TRBJ2-3; v_gene: TRBV15; d_gene: TRBD2; len: 16
CDR3aa: ASSLRTGNEQF; j_gene: TRBJ2-1; v_gene: TRBV5-4; d_gene: TRBD1; len: 11
CDR3aa: ASSETTGSYGYT; j_gene: TRBJ1-2; v_gene: TRBV7-2; d_gene: TRBD1; len: 12
CDR3aa: ASSYLRDRGTEQY; j_gene: TRBJ2-7; v_gene: TRBV6-2/TRBV6-3; d_gene: TRBD1; len: 13
CDR3aa: ASSLPLSSRDRSFSNYGYT; j_gene: TRBJ1-2; v_gene: TRBV5-1; d_gene: -; len: 19
CDR3aa: ASSFRWPQPQH; j_gene: TRBJ1-5; v_gene: TRBV6-2/TRBV6-3; d_gene: -; len: 11
CDR3aa: ASSLDGQGQETQY; j_gene: TRBJ2-5; v_gene: TRBV11-3; d_gene: TRBD1; len: 13
CDR3aa: ASNLGGTGIPDTQY; j_gene: TRBJ2-3; v_gene: TRBV25-1; d_gene: TRBD1; len: 14
CDR3aa: ASRSLAGSYNEQF; j_gene: TRBJ2-1; v_gene: TRBV6-2/TRBV6-3; d_gene: TRBD2; len: 13
CDR3aa: ASSSQGPKNIQY; j_gene: TRBJ2-4; v_gene: TRBV6-5; d_gene: -; len: 12
CDR3aa: ASSPGDSGNEKLF; j_gene: TRBJ1-4; v_gene: TRBV7-9; d_gene: TRBD1; len: 13
CDR3aa: ASSPGYRGSSTDTQY; j_gene: TRBJ2-3; v_gene: TRBV7-3; d_gene: TRBD1; len: 15
CDR3aa: ASSPTGFSGANVLT; j_gene: TRBJ2-6; v_gene: TRBV6-2/TRBV6-3; d_gene: -; len: 14
CDR3aa: ATSDLRSNQPQH; j_gene: TRBJ1-5; v_gene: TRBV24-1; d_gene: -; len: 12
CDR3aa: ASSQDAGSSYNEQF; j_gene: TRBJ2-1; v_gene: TRBV4-3; d_gene: -; len: 14
CDR3aa: ASIITFGTGEAF; j_gene: TRBJ1-1; v_gene: TRBV6-6; d_gene: TRBD1; len: 12
CDR3aa: ASSQVSNEQF; j_gene: TRBJ2-1; v_gene: TRBV4-2; d_gene: -; len: 10
CDR3aa: ATSLTVYQPQH; j_gene: TRBJ1-5; v_gene: TRBV6-6; d_gene: -; len: 11
CDR3aa: ASSLRTDQETQY; j_gene: TRBJ2-5; v_gene: TRBV4-2; d_gene: -; len: 12
CDR3aa: SASGPYEQY; j_gene: TRBJ2-7; v_gene: TRBV20-1; d_gene: -; len: 9
CDR3aa: ASSYSRDTQAF; j_gene: TRBJ1-1; v_gene: TRBV6-5; d_gene: -; len: 11
CDR3aa: AIRTGGTEAF; j_gene: TRBJ1-1; v_gene: TRBV6-1; d_gene: TRBD1; len: 10
CDR3aa: ASRLRGLSETQY; j_gene: TRBJ2-5; v_gene: TRBV2; d_gene: -; len: 12
CDR3aa: AISLGLAGWSEQF; j_gene: TRBJ2-1; v_gene: TRBV10-3; d_gene: TRBD2; len: 13
CDR3aa: SVEGGRNYGYT; j_gene: TRBJ1-2; v_gene: TRBV29-1; d_gene: -; len: 11
CDR3aa: ASRTRRLNQPQH; j_gene: TRBJ1-5; v_gene: TRBV6-2/TRBV6-3; d_gene: -; len: 12
CDR3aa: SVAGQDLSTDTQY; j_gene: TRBJ2-3; v_gene: TRBV29-1; d_gene: TRBD1; len: 13
CDR3aa: ATSESNQPQH; j_gene: TRBJ1-5; v_gene: TRBV24-1; d_gene: -; len: 10
CDR3aa: ASSAYSSTGTGDTGELF; j_gene: TRBJ2-2; v_gene: TRBV25-1; d_gene: TRBD1; len: 17
CDR3aa: ASSSRGDYTGELF; j_gene: TRBJ2-2; v_gene: TRBV7-9; d_gene: -; len: 13
CDR3aa: ASSPGTSGAPFADTQY; j_gene: TRBJ2-3; v_gene: TRBV14; d_gene: TRBD2; len: 16
CDR3aa: ASSPETSGGETQY; j_gene: TRBJ2-5; v_gene: TRBV12-3/TRBV12-4; d_gene: TRBD2; len: 13
CDR3aa: ASSPGGASGVNNEQF; j_gene: TRBJ2-1; v_gene: TRBV5-4; d_gene: TRBD2; len: 15
CDR3aa: ASSYSGLSGSSTDTQY; j_gene: TRBJ2-3; v_gene: TRBV6-2/TRBV6-3; d_gene: -; len: 16
CDR3aa: ASRGTAANYGYT; j_gene: TRBJ1-2; v_gene: TRBV12-3/TRBV12-4; d_gene: TRBD1; len: 12
CDR3aa: SARWLAGGEQY; j_gene: TRBJ2-7; v_gene: TRBV20-1; d_gene: TRBD2; len: 11
CDR3aa: ASSGGTVPYEQY; j_gene: TRBJ2-7; v_gene: TRBV28; d_gene: -; len: 12
CDR3aa: ASSLRDRDHEQY; j_gene: TRBJ2-7; v_gene: TRBV4-2; d_gene: TRBD1; len: 12
CDR3aa: SVEASTDTQY; j_gene: TRBJ2-3; v_gene: TRBV29-1; d_gene: -; len: 10
CDR3aa: ASSTGQVSSPLH; j_gene: TRBJ1-6; v_gene: TRBV6-5; d_gene: TRBD1; len: 12
CDR3aa: ASSFPPGQGATDTQY; j_gene: TRBJ2-3; v_gene: TRBV7-9; d_gene: TRBD1; len: 15
CDR3aa: ASSVTSGSTDTQY; j_gene: TRBJ2-3; v_gene: TRBV6-4; d_gene: TRBD2; len: 13
CDR3aa: ASSASMGTMNEKLF; j_gene: TRBJ1-4; v_gene: TRBV5-1; d_gene: -; len: 14
CDR3aa: ASSQEALMNTGELF; j_gene: TRBJ2-2; v_gene: TRBV4-2; d_gene: -; len: 14
CDR3aa: ASSPRPDSSGNTIY; j_gene: TRBJ1-3; v_gene: TRBV18; d_gene: -; len: 14
CDR3aa: ASSLTGTGMPQY; j_gene: TRBJ2-5; v_gene: TRBV7-3; d_gene: TRBD1; len: 12
CDR3aa: AIRDATNEKLF; j_gene: TRBJ1-4; v_gene: TRBV10-3; d_gene: -; len: 11
CDR3aa: ASSPGLAGELKNIQY; j_gene: TRBJ2-4; v_gene: TRBV5-1; d_gene: TRBD2; len: 15
CDR3aa: ASSQGVNNEQF; j_gene: TRBJ2-1; v_gene: TRBV3-1; d_gene: -; len: 11
CDR3aa: ASSQERVGGSSPLH; j_gene: TRBJ1-6; v_gene: TRBV3-1; d_gene: TRBD1; len: 14
CDR3aa: ASSSALGFNSPLH; j_gene: TRBJ1-6; v_gene: TRBV6-5; d_gene: -; len: 13
CDR3aa: RARGQSSGNTIY; j_gene: TRBJ1-3; v_gene: TRBV20-1; d_gene: -; len: 12
CDR3aa: ASSLSAGVGDPYEQY; j_gene: TRBJ2-7; v_gene: TRBV7-9; d_gene: -; len: 15
CDR3aa: ATRGDTYEQY; j_gene: TRBJ2-7; v_gene: TRBV28; d_gene: -; len: 10
CDR3aa: ASSARDLKETQY; j_gene: TRBJ2-5; v_gene: TRBV5-1; d_gene: -; len: 12